This TCR beta chain was documented in a study of OX40 agonist ivuxolimab in advanced cancers. Trimming removed 1 base at V and 0 bases at J, with 3 bases between. Germline values: CDR1 SGHVS, CDR2 FNYEAQ. The CDR3 totals 14 residues. Measured with immunoSEQ multiplex PCR; TCRdb has only the in-frame clones, and not every one. Of fewer than 85,000 clones listed, around 82% were seen once; the top ten hold 8.2%. The material was CD4+ or CD8+ T cells sorted from blood, obtained in a trial of the OX40 agonist ivuxolimab. This clonotype was obtained from an adult with an advanced solid tumor such as melanoma, head and neck, liver or kidney cancer. The chain recombines TRBV7-6 with TRBJ2-2, with no clear D. The CDR3 here is CASSLGANTGELFF. The CDR3 DNA reads TGTGCCAGCAGCTTAGGGGCGAACACCGGGGAGCTGTTTTTT.